The sequence of this T cell receptor beta chain was determined in a study of cytomegalovirus exposure and HLA in healthy donors. Data came from immunoSEQ multiplex PCR; TCRdb stores just in-frame clones and leaves some out. Of 150,000 to 180,000 clones in the sample, about 82% were seen once. Trimming removed 4 bases from V and 6 bases from J, with 16 bases in between. CDR1 SGHRS and CDR2 YFSETQ come from the germline V gene. The CDR3 length is 15 residues. The sequenced sample was PBMCs. The chain uses TRBV5-1 and TRBJ2-2; maybe TRBD2 (5 bases). The receptor comes from a human donor in good health. CDR3 amino acids: CASSTREFTPGELFF. As DNA, the CDR3 is TGCGCCAGCAGCACTCGGGAATTCACCCCCGGGGAGCTGTTTTTT.